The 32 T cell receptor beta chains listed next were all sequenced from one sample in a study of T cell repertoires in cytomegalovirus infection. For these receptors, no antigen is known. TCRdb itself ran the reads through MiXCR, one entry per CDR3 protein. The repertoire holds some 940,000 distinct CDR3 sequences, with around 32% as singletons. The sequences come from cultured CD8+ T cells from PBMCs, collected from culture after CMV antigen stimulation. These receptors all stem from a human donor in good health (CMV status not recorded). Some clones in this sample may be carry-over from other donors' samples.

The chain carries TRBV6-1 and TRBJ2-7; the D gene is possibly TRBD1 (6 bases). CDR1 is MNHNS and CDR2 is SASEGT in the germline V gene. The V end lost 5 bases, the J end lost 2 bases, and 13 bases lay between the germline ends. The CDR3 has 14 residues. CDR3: CASSFLDRTYEQYF. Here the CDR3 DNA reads TGTGCCAGCAGTTTCTTGGACAGAACCTACGAGCAGTACTTC.

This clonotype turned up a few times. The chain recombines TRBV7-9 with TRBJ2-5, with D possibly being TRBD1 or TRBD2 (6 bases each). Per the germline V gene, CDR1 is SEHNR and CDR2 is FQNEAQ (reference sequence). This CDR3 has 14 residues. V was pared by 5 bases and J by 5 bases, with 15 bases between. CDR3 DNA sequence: TGTGCCAGCAGCCCCGGGGGCGCCTGGGAGACCCAGTACTTC. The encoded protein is CASSPGGAWETQYF.

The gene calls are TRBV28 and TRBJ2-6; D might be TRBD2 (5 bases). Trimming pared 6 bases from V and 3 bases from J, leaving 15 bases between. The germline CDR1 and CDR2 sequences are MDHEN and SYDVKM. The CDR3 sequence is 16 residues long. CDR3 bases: TGTGCCAGCAGCGAGACGCCTAGCATTGGGGCCAACGTCCTGACTTTC. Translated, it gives CASSETPSIGANVLTF.

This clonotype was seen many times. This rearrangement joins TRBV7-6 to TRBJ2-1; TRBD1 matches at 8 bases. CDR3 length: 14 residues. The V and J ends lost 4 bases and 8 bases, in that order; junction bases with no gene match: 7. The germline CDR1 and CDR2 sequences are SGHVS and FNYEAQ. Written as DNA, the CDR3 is TGTGCCAGCAGCTCTGGACAGGGATGGGATGAGCAGTTCTTC. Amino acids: CASSSGQGWDEQFF.

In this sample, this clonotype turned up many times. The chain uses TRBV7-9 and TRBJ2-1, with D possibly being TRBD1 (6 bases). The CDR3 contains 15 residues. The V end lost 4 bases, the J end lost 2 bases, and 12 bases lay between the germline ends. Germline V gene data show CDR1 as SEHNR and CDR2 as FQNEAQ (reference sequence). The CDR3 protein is CASSSTGNPYNEQFF. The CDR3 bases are TGTGCCAGCAGCTCCACAGGGAACCCCTACAATGAGCAGTTCTTC.

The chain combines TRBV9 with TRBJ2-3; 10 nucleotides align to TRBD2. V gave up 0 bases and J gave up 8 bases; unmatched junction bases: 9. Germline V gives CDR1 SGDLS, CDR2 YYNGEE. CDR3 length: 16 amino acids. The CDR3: CASSVELAGVLGTQYF. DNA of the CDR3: TGTGCCAGCAGCGTAGAGCTAGCGGGGGTGCTTGGTACGCAGTATTTT. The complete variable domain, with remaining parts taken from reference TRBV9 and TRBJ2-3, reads DSGVTQTPKHLITATGQRVTLRCSPRSGDLSVYWYQQSLDQGLQFLIQYYNGEERAKGNILERFSAQQFPDLHSELNLSSLELGDSALYFCASSVELAGVLGTQYFGPGTRLTVL.

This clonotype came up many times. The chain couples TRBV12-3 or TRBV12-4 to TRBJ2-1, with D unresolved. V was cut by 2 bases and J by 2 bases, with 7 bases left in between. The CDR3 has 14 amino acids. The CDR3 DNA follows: TGTGCCAGCAGTTTAAGTGGGGCCTACAATGAGCAGTTCTTC. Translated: CASSLSGAYNEQFF.

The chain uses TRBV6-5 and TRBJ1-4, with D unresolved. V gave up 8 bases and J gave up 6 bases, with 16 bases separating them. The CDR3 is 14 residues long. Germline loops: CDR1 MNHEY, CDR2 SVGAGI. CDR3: CASQLNLGDEKLFF. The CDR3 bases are TGTGCCAGCCAGTTAAACCTCGGGGATGAAAAACTGTTTTTT.

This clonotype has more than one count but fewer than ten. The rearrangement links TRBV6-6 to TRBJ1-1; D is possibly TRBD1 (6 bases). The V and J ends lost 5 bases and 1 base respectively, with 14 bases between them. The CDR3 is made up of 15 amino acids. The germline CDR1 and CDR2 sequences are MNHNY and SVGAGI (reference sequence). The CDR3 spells CASSVQGRRNTEAFF. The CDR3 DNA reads TGTGCCAGCAGTGTACAGGGTCGTCGGAACACTGAAGCTTTCTTT.

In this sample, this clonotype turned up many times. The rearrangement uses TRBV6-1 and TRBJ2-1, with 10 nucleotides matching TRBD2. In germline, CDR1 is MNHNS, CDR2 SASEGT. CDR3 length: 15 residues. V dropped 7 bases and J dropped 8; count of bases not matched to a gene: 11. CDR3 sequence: CASIPGTSVGDEQFF. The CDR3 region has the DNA TGTGCCAGCATCCCTGGGACTAGCGTTGGGGATGAGCAGTTCTTC.

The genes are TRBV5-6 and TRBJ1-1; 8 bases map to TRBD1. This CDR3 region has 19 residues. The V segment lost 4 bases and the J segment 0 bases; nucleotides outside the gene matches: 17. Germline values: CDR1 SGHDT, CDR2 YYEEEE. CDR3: CASSADSGTGGPLNTEAFF. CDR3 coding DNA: TGTGCCAGCAGCGCTGACTCCGGGACAGGCGGTCCATTGAACACTGAAGCTTTCTTT.

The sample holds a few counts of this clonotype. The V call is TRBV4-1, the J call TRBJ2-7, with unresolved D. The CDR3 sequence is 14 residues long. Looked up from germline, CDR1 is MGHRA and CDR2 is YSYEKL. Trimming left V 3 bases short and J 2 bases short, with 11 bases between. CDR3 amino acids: CASSQVDGTYEQYF. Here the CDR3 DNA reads TGCGCCAGCAGCCAGGTAGACGGTACCTACGAGCAGTACTTC.

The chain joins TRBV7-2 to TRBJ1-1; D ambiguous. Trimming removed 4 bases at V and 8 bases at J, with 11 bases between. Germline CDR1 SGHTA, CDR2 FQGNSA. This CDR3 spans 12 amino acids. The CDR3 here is CASSSGGSEAFF. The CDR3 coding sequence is TGTGCCAGCAGCTCCGGCGGAAGCGAAGCTTTCTTT.

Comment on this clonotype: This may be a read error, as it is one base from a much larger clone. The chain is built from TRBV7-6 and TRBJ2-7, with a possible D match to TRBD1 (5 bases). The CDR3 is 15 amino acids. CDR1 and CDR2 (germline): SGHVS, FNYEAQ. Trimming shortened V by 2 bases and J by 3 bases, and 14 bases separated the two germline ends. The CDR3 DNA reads TGTGCCAGCAGCTTAAATGGGGCGCCTGTCTACGAGCAGTACTTC. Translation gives CASSLNGAPVYEQYF.

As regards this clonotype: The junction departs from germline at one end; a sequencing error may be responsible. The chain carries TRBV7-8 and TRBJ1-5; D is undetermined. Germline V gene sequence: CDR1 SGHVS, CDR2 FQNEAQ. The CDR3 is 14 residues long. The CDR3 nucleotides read TGTACCAGCAGCCTGGACGGTAGCAATCAGCCCCAGCATTTT. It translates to CTSSLDGSNQPQHF.

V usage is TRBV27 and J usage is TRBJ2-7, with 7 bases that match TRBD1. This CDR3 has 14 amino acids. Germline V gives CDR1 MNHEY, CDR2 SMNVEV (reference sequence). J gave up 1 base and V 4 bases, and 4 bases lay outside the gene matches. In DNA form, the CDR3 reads TGTGCCAGCAGTTCCGTGACAGGGTCCTACGAGCAGTACTTC. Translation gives CASSSVTGSYEQYF.

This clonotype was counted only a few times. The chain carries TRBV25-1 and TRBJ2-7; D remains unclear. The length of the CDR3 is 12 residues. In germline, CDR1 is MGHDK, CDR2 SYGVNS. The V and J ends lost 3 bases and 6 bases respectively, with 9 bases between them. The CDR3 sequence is CASSESRIEQYF. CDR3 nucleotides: TGTGCCAGCAGTGAGTCCAGAATCGAGCAGTACTTC.

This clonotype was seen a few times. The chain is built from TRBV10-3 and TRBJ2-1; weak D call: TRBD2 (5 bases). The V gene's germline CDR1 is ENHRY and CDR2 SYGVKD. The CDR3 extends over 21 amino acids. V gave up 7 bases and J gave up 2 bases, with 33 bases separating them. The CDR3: CAINWVRRPANWTGTYNEQFF. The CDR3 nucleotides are TGTGCCATCAATTGGGTACGGCGGCCGGCAAATTGGACCGGGACCTACAATGAGCAGTTCTTC.

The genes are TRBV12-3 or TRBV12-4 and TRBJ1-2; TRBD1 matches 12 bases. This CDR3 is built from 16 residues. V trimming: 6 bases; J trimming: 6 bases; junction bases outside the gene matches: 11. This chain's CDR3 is CASRLPGQGARDGYTF. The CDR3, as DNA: TGTGCCAGCAGGCTTCCGGGACAGGGGGCCCGGGATGGCTACACCTTC.

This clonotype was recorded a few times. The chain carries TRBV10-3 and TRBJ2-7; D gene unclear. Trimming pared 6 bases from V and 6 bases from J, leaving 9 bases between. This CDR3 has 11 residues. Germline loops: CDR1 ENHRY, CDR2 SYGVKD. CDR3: CAIRSPLEQYF. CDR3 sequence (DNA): TGTGCCATCAGATCACCTCTCGAGCAGTACTTC.

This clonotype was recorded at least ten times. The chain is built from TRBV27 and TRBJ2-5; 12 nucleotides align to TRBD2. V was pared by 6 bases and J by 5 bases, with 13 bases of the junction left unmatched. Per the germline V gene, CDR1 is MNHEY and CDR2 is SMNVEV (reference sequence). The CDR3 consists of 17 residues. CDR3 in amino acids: CASSPFAGTSGPETQYF. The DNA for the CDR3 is TGTGCCAGCAGCCCCTTCGCCGGGACTAGCGGGCCCGAGACCCAGTACTTC.

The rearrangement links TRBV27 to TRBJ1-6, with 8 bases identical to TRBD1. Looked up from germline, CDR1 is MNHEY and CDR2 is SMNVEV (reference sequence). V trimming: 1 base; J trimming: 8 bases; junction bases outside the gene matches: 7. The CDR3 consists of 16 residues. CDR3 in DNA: TGTGCCAGCAGTTTATATGCAGGGGGCTTGGATTCACCCCTCCACTTT. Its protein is CASSLYAGGLDSPLHF.

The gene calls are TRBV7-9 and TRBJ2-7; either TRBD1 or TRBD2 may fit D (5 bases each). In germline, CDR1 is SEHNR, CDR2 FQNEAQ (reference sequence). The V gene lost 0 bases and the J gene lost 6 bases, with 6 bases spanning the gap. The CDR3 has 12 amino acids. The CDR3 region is CASSLAGTEQYF. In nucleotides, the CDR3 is TGTGCCAGCAGCTTAGCAGGGACCGAGCAGTACTTC.

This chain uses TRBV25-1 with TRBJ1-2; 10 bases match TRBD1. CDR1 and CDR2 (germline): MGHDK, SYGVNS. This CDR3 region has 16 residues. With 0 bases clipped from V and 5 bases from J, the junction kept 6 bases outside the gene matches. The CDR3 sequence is CASSEYWDRGGYGYTF. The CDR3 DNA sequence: TGTGCCAGCAGTGAATACTGGGACAGGGGCGGGTATGGCTACACCTTC.

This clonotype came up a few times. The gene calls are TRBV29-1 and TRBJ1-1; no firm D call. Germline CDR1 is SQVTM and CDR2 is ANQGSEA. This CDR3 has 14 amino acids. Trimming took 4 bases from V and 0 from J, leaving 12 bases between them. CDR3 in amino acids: CSVGAIDMNTEAFF. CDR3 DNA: TGCAGCGTTGGGGCTATCGATATGAACACTGAAGCTTTCTTT.

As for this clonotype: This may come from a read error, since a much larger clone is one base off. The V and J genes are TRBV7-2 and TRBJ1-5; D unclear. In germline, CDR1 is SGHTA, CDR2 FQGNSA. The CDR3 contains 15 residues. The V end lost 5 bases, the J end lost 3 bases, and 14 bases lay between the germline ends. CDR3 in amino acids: CTSSPSPGPNQPQHF. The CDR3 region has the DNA TGTACCAGCAGCCCGTCGCCGGGCCCCAATCAGCCCCAGCATTTT. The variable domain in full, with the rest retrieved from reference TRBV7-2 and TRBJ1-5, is GAGVSQSPSNKVTEKGKDVELRCDPISGHTALYWYRQSLGQGLEFLIYFQGNSAPDKSGLPSDRFSAERTGGSVSTLTIQRTQQEDSAVYLCTSSPSPGPNQPQHFGDGTRLSIL.

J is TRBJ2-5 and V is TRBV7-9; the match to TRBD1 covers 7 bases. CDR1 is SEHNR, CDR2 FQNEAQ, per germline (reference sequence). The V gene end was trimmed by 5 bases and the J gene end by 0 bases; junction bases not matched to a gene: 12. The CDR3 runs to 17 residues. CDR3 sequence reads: CASSPLHGTAYQETQYF. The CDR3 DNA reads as TGTGCCAGCAGCCCCTTGCACGGGACAGCATACCAAGAGACCCAGTACTTC.

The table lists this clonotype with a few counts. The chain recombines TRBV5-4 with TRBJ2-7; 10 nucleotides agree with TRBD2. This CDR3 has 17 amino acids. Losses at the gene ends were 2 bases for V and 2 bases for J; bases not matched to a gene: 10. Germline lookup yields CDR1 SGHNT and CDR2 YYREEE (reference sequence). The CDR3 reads CASSFGSAGGLAYEQYV. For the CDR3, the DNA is TGTGCCAGCAGCTTTGGGTCAGCGGGGGGGCTGGCCTACGAGCAGTACGTC.

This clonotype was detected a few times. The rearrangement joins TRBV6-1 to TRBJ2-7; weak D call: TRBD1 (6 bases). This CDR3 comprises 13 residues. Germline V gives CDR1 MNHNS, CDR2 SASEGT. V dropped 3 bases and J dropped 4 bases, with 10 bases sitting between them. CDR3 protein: CASSDWTVYEQYF. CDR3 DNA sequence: TGTGCCAGCAGTGACTGGACAGTTTACGAGCAGTACTTC.

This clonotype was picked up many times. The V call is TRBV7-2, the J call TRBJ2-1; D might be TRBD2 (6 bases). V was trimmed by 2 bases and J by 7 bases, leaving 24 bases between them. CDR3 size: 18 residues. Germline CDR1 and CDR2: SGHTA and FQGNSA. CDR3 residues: CASSLYPPAGSLANEQFF. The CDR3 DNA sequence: TGTGCCAGCAGCTTATACCCCCCAGCCGGGAGTCTCGCGAATGAGCAGTTCTTC.

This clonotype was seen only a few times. CDR3 nucleotides: TGCGCCAGCAGCCAAGAGGACAGACTCAACACCGGGGAGCTGTTTTTT. It translates to CASSQEDRLNTGELFF. The chain uses TRBV4-3 and TRBJ2-2; TRBD1 is a possible D gene (6 bases). V gave up 0 bases and J gave up 2 bases, with 10 bases separating them. CDR1 LGHNA and CDR2 YSLEER come from the germline V gene. The CDR3 is 16 residues long.

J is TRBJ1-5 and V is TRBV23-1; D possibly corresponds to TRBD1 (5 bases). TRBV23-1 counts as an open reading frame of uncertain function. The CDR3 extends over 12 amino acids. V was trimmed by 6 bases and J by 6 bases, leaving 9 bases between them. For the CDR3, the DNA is TGCGCCAGCAGCCAGGGAGTTCAGCCCCAGCATTTT. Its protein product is CASSQGVQPQHF.